This T cell receptor (beta chain) was sequenced during a study of Graves' ophthalmopathy and Graves' hyperthyroidism. The study's findings and limits: Prediction of ophthalmopathy progression reached about 70% sensitivity and roughly 72% specificity. Using 13 signatures, a model distinguished ophthalmopathy from stable hyperthyroidism, reaching 87.88% sensitivity and 70% to 83% specificity.

This clonotype has ten or more counts. Its specificity is not known. Exclusion applied to patients with other autoimmune diseases, uncontrolled infections, pregnancy or lactation. Sampling over 7.5 ml of fresh peripheral blood provided the PBMCs. Investigators amplified TCR beta CDR3 regions from RNA transcripts. HTBI primers served in a first-round RT-PCR, which a second-round multiplex PCR followed. From the multiplex PCR reads, TCRdb called clonotypes with MiXCR, one entry per CDR3 protein. The sample includes around 340,000 distinct CDR3 sequences, 15% to 20% of them seen just once. Germline V gene lookup returns CDR1 MNHNY and CDR2 SVGAGI (reference sequence). Losses at the gene ends were 6 bases for V and 5 bases for J; bases not matched to a gene: 11. The CDR3 is 15 residues long.

The sample comprised peripheral blood. The receptor was derived from an adult man with Graves' ophthalmopathy. J is TRBJ2-5 and V is TRBV6-6, with 8 nucleotides matching TRBD1. CDR3 nucleotide sequence: TGTGCCAGCAGCCTGACAGGGGAAGGGGCGGAGACCCAGTACTTC. Translation: CASSLTGEGAETQYF.